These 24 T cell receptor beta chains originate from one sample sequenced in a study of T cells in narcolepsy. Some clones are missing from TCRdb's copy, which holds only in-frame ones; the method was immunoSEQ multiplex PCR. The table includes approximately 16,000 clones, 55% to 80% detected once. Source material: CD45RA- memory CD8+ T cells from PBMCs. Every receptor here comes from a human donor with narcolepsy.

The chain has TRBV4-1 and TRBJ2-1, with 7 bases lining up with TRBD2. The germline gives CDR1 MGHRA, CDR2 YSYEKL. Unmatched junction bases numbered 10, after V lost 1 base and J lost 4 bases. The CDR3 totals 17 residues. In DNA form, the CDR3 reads TGCGCCAGCAGCCAAGGGGTGGGAGGGCCGGTGTACAATGAGCAGTTCTTC. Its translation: CASSQGVGGPVYNEQFF.

The CDR3 DNA reads as TGTGCCAGCGCCTGGGCAGAAAATTACGAGCAGTACTTC. Translated, it gives CASAWAENYEQYF. This chain uses TRBV27 with TRBJ2-7; D remains unclear. Germline CDR1 is MNHEY and CDR2 is SMNVEV (reference sequence). V lost 8 bases, J lost 4 bases, and 15 bases lay in between. This CDR3 is 13 amino acids long.

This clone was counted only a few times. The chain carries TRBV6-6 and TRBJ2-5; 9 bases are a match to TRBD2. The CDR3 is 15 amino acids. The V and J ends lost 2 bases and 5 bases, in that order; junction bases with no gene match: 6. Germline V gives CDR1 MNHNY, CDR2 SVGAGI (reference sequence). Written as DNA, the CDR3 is TGTGCCAGCAGTTACGTAGCGGGAGCCGGGGAGACCCAGTACTTC. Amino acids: CASSYVAGAGETQYF.

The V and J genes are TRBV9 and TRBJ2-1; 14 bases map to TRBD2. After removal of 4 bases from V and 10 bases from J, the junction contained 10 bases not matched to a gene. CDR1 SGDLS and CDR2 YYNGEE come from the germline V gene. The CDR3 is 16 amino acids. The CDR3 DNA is TGTGCCAGCAGCCATAGACTAGCGGGAGGGCCAGGGGAGCAGTTCTTC. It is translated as CASSHRLAGGPGEQFF.

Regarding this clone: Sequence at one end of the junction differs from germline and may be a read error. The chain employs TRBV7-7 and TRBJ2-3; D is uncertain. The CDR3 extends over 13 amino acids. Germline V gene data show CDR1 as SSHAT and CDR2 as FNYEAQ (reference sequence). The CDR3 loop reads CASSPAPWDTQYF. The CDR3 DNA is TGTGCTAGCAGCCCGGCTCCCTGGGATACGCAGTATTTT.

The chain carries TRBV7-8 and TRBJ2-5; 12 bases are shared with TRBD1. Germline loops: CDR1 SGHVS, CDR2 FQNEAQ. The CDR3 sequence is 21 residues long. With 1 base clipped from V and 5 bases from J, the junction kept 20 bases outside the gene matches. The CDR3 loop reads CASSLDLRATGDRGRFETQYF. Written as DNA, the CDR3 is TGTGCCAGCAGCTTAGATTTGCGGGCCACGGGGGACAGGGGGCGCTTTGAGACCCAGTACTTC.

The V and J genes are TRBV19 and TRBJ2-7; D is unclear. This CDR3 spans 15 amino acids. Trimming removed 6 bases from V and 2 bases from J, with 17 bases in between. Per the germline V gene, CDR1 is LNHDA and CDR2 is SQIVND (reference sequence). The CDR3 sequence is CASSPGTGRAYEQYF. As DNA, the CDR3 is TGTGCCAGTAGCCCCGGAACGGGCCGTGCCTACGAGCAGTACTTC.

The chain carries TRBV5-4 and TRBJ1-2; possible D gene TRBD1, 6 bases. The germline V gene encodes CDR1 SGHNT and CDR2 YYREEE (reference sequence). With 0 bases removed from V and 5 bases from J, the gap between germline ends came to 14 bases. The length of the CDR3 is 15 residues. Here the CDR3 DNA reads TGTGCCAGCAGCTTGGAGCCAGGGGAAATATATGGCTACACCTTC. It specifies CASSLEPGEIYGYTF.

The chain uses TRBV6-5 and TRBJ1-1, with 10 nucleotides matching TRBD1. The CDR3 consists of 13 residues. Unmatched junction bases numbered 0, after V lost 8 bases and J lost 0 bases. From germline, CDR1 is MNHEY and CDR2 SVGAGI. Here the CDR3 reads CASGTGVNTEAFF. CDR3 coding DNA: TGTGCCAGCGGGACAGGGGTGAACACTGAAGCTTTCTTT.

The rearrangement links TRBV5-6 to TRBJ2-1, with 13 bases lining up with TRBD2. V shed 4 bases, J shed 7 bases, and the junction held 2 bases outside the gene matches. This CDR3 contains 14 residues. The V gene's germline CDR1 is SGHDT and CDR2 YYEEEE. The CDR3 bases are TGTGCCAGCAGCCAGGGACTAGCGGGGAATGAGCAGTTCTTC. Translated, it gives CASSQGLAGNEQFF.

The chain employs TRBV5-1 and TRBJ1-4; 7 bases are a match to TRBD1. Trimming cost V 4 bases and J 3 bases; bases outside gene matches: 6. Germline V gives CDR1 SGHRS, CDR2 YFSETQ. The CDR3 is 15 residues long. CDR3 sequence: CASSTEGAANEKLFF. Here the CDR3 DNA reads TGCGCCAGCAGCACCGAGGGGGCGGCTAATGAAAAACTGTTTTTT.

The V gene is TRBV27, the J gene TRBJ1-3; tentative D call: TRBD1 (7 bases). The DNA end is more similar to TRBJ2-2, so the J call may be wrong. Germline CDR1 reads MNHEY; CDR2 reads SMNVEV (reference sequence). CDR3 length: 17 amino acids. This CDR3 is CASSLSRFRGDTGELFF. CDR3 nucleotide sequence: TGTGCCAGCAGTTTAAGTCGTTTCAGGGGGGACACCGGGGAGCTGTTTTTT.

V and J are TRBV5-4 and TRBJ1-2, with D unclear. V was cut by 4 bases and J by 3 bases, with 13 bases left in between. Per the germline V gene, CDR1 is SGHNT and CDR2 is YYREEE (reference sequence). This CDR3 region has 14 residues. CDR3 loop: CASSPQWAYYGYTF. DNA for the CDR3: TGTGCCAGCAGCCCCCAGTGGGCCTACTATGGCTACACCTTC.

This CDR3 is CAISESGGGGSPLHF. The CDR3 DNA reads as TGTGCCATCAGTGAGTCGGGCGGCGGGGGTTCACCCCTCCACTTT. The V and J genes are TRBV10-3 and TRBJ1-6; tentative D call: TRBD1 (5 bases). Deletions cut 0 bases from V and 9 bases from J, with 12 bases between. Germline V lookup: CDR1 ENHRY, CDR2 SYGVKD. The CDR3 consists of 15 residues.

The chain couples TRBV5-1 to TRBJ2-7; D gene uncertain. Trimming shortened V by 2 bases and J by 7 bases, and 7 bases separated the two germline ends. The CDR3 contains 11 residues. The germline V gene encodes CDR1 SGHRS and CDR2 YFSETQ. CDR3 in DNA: TGCGCCAGCAGCTTTGGCTGGGAGCAGTACTTC. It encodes CASSFGWEQYF.

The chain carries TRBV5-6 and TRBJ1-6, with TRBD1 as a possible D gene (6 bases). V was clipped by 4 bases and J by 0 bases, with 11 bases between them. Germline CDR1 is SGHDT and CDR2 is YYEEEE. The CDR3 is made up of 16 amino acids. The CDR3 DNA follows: TGTGCCAGCAGCCCCGGACAGAGCTCCTATAATTCACCCCTCCACTTT. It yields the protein CASSPGQSSYNSPLHF.

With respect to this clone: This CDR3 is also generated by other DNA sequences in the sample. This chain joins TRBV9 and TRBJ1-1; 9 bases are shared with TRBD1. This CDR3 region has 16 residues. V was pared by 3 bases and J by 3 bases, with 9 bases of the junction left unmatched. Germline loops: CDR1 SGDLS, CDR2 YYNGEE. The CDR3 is CASSERDRATYTEAFF. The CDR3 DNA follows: TGTGCCAGCAGCGAACGGGACAGGGCGACGTACACTGAAGCTTTCTTT.

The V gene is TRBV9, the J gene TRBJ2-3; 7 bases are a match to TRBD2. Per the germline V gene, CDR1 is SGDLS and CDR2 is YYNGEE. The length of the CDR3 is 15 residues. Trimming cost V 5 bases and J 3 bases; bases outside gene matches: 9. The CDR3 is CASSVEGRETDTQYF. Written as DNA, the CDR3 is TGTGCCAGCAGTGTTGAGGGGAGGGAAACAGATACGCAGTATTTT.

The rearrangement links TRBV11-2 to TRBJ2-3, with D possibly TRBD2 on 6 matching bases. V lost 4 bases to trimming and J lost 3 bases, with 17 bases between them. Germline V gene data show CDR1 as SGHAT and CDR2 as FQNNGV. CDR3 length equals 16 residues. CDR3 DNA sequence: TGTGCCAGCAGCTCCTATCCGGGACGGGGGACAGATACGCAGTATTTT. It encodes CASSSYPGRGTDTQYF.

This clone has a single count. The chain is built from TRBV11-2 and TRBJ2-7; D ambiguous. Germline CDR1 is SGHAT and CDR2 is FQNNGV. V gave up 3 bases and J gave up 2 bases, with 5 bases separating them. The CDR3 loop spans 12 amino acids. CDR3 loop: CASSFGAYEQYF. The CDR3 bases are TGTGCCAGCAGCTTTGGGGCCTACGAGCAGTACTTC.

The CDR3 protein is CASRPQGTGYGYTF. DNA of the CDR3: TGTGCCAGCAGGCCACAGGGGACGGGCTATGGCTACACCTTC. This chain links TRBV5-6 with TRBJ1-2, with 7 bases that match TRBD1. The CDR3 is 14 residues long. J lost 4 bases, V lost 5 bases, and 8 bases had no gene match. CDR1 is SGHDT and CDR2 is YYEEEE in the germline V gene.

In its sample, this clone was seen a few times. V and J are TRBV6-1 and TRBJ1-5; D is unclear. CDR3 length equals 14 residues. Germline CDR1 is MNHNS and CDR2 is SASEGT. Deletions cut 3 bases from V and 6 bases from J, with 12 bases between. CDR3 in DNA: TGTGCCAGCAGTGAGACGGGCTCTCCTCAGCCCCAGCATTTT. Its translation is CASSETGSPQPQHF.

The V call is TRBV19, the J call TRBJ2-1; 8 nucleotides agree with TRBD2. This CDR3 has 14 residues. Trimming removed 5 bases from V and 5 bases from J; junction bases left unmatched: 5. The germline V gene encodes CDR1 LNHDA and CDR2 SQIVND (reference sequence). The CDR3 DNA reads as TGTGCCAGTAGTCCCCTAGCGGGTCACAATGAGCAGTTCTTC. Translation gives CASSPLAGHNEQFF.

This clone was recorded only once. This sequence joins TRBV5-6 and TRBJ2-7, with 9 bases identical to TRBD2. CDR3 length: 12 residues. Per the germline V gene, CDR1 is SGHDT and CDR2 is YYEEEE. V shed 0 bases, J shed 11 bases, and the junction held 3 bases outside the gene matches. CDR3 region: CASSLGLAGKYF. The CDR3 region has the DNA TGTGCCAGCAGCTTGGGGCTAGCGGGGAAGTACTTC.